Each of the 29 T cell receptor beta chains below was sequenced from the same sample in a study of T cells after yellow fever vaccination. MiXCR, applied by TCRdb to the 5' RACE reads, yields one record per CDR3 protein. The sample has some 350,000 distinct CDR3 sequences; roughly 4% are singletons. This specimen was PBMCs, taken 5 days after the yellow fever booster vaccination. The receptor set was obtained from a man aged 18 to 29 who received the YFV17D yellow fever vaccine.

Many counts were recorded for this clonotype. The chain is built from TRBV5-5 and TRBJ2-1; a weak D match, TRBD2 (6 bases). The V end was cut by 0 bases, the J end by 15 bases, with 16 bases between. Looked up from germline, CDR1 is SGHKS and CDR2 is YYEKEE (reference sequence). The CDR3 contains 13 residues. Here the CDR3 DNA reads TGTGCCAGCAGCTTGGAATGGGCGGGGTTAGTGTTCTTC. Protein sequence: CASSLEWAGLVFF.

V usage is TRBV18 and J usage is TRBJ2-7; 9 bases fit TRBD2. Looked up from germline, CDR1 is KGHSH and CDR2 is LQKENI. With 4 bases clipped from V and 4 bases from J, the junction kept 5 bases outside the gene matches. The CDR3 spans 14 residues. The CDR3, as DNA: TGTGCCAGCTCACGGCGGGGGGGATCTTACGAGCAGTACTTC. Translating gives CASSRRGGSYEQYF.

This clonotype was seen many times. The chain is built from TRBV7-9 and TRBJ2-7; a weak D match, TRBD2 (7 bases). CDR1 SEHNR and CDR2 FQNEAQ come from the germline V gene (reference sequence). V was shortened by 4 bases and J by 2 bases, with 18 bases between the two germline ends. This CDR3 contains 16 residues. The CDR3 spells CASSSTLGGLPYEQYF. CDR3 sequence (DNA): TGTGCCAGCAGCTCCACCTTAGGGGGACTACCCTACGAGCAGTACTTC.

This clonotype was counted a few times. V and J are TRBV5-4 and TRBJ2-7; 10 positions agree with TRBD1. The CDR3 contains 14 residues. With V trimmed by 7 bases and J by 1 base, 5 bases remained unmatched. CDR1 is SGHNT, CDR2 YYREEE, per germline (reference sequence). CDR3 in DNA: TGTGCCAGCTCGGGACAGGGGACATCCTACGAGCAGTACTTC. It codes for CASSGQGTSYEQYF.

The rearrangement uses TRBV4-3 and TRBJ2-2; 8 bases fit TRBD1. CDR3 length: 16 residues. The junction had 8 bases not matched to a gene; V was cut back by 4 bases and J by 4 bases. Germline CDR1 LGHNA, CDR2 YSLEER. CDR3 sequence reads: CASSPAGGAGTGELFF. CDR3 nucleotide sequence: TGCGCCAGCAGCCCCGCAGGGGGCGCAGGCACCGGGGAGCTGTTTTTT.

CDR3 nucleotide sequence: TGTGCCAGCAGTTACTCTACAGTGAACACTGAAGCTTTCTTT. It encodes CASSYSTVNTEAFF. The rearrangement links TRBV6-5 to TRBJ1-1; D is ambiguous. This CDR3 is built from 14 residues. Germline values: CDR1 MNHEY, CDR2 SVGAGI. The ends were cut back, 0 bases at V and 0 bases at J, with 5 bases in the middle.

CDR3 nucleotides: TGCAGTGCTAGAGTGACAGATTACAATGAGCAGTTCTTC. Residues: CSARVTDYNEQFF. The rearrangement links TRBV20-1 to TRBJ2-1, with a tentative D call TRBD1 (5 bases). The germline V gene encodes CDR1 DFQATT and CDR2 SNEGSKA (reference sequence). V dropped 1 base and J dropped 4 bases, with 8 bases sitting between them. This CDR3 has 13 residues.

This clonotype was observed a few times. V usage is TRBV12-3 or TRBV12-4 and J usage is TRBJ2-3, with D maybe TRBD1 (6 bases). CDR3 length: 14 residues. V was clipped by 0 bases and J by 7 bases, with 11 bases between them. In DNA form, the CDR3 reads TGTGCCAGCAGTTTAGCGGGGGCAACACATACGCAGTATTTT. This codes for CASSLAGATHTQYF.

The J gene is TRBJ1-4, the V gene TRBV4-2; no firm D call. This CDR3 spans 16 amino acids. The V and J ends lost 0 bases and 2 bases respectively, with 10 bases between them. Germline-derived CDR1 and CDR2 are LGHNA and YNFKEQ. CDR3 sequence: CASSQDGGGTNEKLFF. The CDR3 region has the DNA TGTGCCAGCAGCCAAGATGGAGGAGGGACTAATGAAAAACTGTTTTTT.

This clonotype has ten or more counts. This rearrangement joins TRBV7-9 to TRBJ1-5, with D unclear. The CDR3 extends over 15 amino acids. The V end was cut by 5 bases, the J end by 5 bases, with 16 bases between. From germline, CDR1 is SEHNR and CDR2 FQNEAQ (reference sequence). CDR3 sequence: CASSTSSGGYQPQHF. CDR3 coding DNA: TGTGCCAGCAGCACCTCCTCGGGCGGGTATCAGCCCCAGCATTTT.

This clonotype has just a few counts. The chain recombines TRBV7-2 with TRBJ1-2, with a tentative D call TRBD1 (6 bases). Trimming cost V 5 bases and J 8 bases, with 15 bases left between them. This CDR3 has 13 residues. Germline V gene data show CDR1 as SGHTA and CDR2 as FQGNSA. DNA of the CDR3: TGTGCCAGCAGCCCGAGGACAGAGCACGGCTACACCTTC. This translates into CASSPRTEHGYTF. Complete variable domain (other parts from reference TRBV7-2 and TRBJ1-2): GAGVSQSPSNKVTEKGKDVELRCDPISGHTALYWYRQSLGQGLEFLIYFQGNSAPDKSGLPSDRFSAERTGGSVSTLTIQRTQQEDSAVYLCASSPRTEHGYTFGSGTRLTVV.

This clonotype was picked up many times. The chain has TRBV9 and TRBJ1-2; D is uncertain. The CDR3 has 15 residues. V shed 0 bases and J shed 3 bases, with 12 bases lying between them. Per the germline V gene, CDR1 is SGDLS and CDR2 is YYNGEE. In DNA form, the CDR3 reads TGTGCCAGCAGCGTAGACGGGGAACCAGACTATGGCTACACCTTC. It translates to CASSVDGEPDYGYTF.

This clonotype was counted many times. V is TRBV20-1 and J is TRBJ2-3; 7 bases are a match to TRBD2. CDR3 length equals 14 residues. From germline, CDR1 is DFQATT and CDR2 SNEGSKA (reference sequence). V trimming: 2 bases; J trimming: 5 bases; junction bases outside the gene matches: 7. The CDR3 DNA follows: TGCAGTGCTAGACCAGCGGGGTCGAGAGATACGCAGTATTTT. Translated, it gives CSARPAGSRDTQYF.

The chain has TRBV7-3 and TRBJ2-7; possibly TRBD1 for D (6 bases). This CDR3 spans 18 amino acids. The V gene's germline CDR1 is SGHTA and CDR2 FQGTGA. V was cut by 4 bases and J by 0 bases, with 22 bases left in between. The CDR3 spells CASSYTKDLRGSSYEQYF. The CDR3 DNA follows: TGTGCCAGCAGCTATACAAAGGACCTAAGGGGGAGCTCCTACGAGCAGTACTTC.

This clonotype was recorded many times. The chain links TRBV9 to TRBJ2-6; no firm D call. Germline loops: CDR1 SGDLS, CDR2 YYNGEE. The CDR3 sequence is 14 residues long. V dropped 3 bases and J dropped 2 bases, with 6 bases sitting between them. The CDR3 nucleotides are TGTGCCAGCAGCGAGGGTGCTGGGGCCAACGTCCTGACTTTC. This sequence encodes CASSEGAGANVLTF.

The V call is TRBV20-1, the J call TRBJ1-5; TRBD1 might be the D (5 bases). Trimming cost V 6 bases and J 4 bases, with 10 bases left between them. Germline lookup yields CDR1 DFQATT and CDR2 SNEGSKA (reference sequence). This CDR3 contains 12 residues. The CDR3 loop is CSASQGNQPQHF. CDR3 coding DNA: TGCAGTGCGAGTCAGGGAAATCAGCCCCAGCATTTT.

This clonotype was found a few times. CDR3 sequence reads: CASGSTSGGSLQYF. CDR3 in DNA: TGTGCCAGCGGTTCGACTAGCGGGGGGAGCCTACAGTACTTC. This rearrangement joins TRBV7-9 to TRBJ2-5; the match to TRBD2 covers 13 bases. CDR1 is SEHNR, CDR2 FQNEAQ, per germline (reference sequence). V shed 8 bases and J 11 bases; nucleotides not matched to a gene: 11. The CDR3 runs to 14 residues.

This clonotype was found many times. J is TRBJ2-7 and V is TRBV12-3 or TRBV12-4, with 7 bases aligning to TRBD1. The CDR3 spans 14 residues. The junction had 7 bases not matched to a gene; V was cut back by 5 bases and J by 3 bases. Here the CDR3 reads CASSRRTGSYEQYF. In DNA, the CDR3 is TGTGCCAGCAGTCGACGGACAGGAAGCTACGAGCAGTACTTC.

The V and J genes are TRBV13 and TRBJ2-5; maybe TRBD1 (6 bases). This CDR3 has 14 amino acids. V lost 5 bases to trimming and J lost 0 bases, with 10 bases between them. CDR1 and CDR2 from the germline V gene are PRHDT and FYEKMQ (reference sequence). This CDR3 is CASSAGQNQETQYF. CDR3 coding DNA: TGTGCCAGCAGCGCCGGACAGAACCAAGAGACCCAGTACTTC. The full variable domain, with the rest looked up from reference TRBV13 and TRBJ2-5, is AAGVIQSPRHLIKEKRETATLKCYPIPRHDTVYWYQQGPGQDPQFLISFYEKMQSDKGSIPDRFSAQQFSDYHSELNMSSLELGDSALYFCASSAGQNQETQYFGPGTRLLVL.

At least ten counts were recorded for this clonotype. The chain employs TRBV4-1 and TRBJ1-1; D remains unclear. Per germline, CDR1 MGHRA and CDR2 YSYEKL. The CDR3 consists of 16 residues. Trimming cost V 0 bases and J 0 bases, with 11 bases left between them. The CDR3 sequence: CASSQEYGFMNTEAFF. In nucleotides, the CDR3 is TGCGCCAGCAGCCAAGAGTACGGATTCATGAACACTGAAGCTTTCTTT.

In its sample, this clonotype was seen many times. V and J are TRBV11-2 and TRBJ2-1; 9 nucleotides line up with TRBD2. Trimming took 6 bases from V and 6 from J; bases not matched to a gene: 9. Germline loops: CDR1 SGHAT, CDR2 FQNNGV. The CDR3 has 15 residues. The CDR3 nucleotides are TGTGCCAGCAGTGCCCTAGCGGGGCGGACCAATGAGCAGTTCTTC. This encodes CASSALAGRTNEQFF.

This clonotype has just a few counts. The genes are TRBV28 and TRBJ2-1; TRBD1 or TRBD2 may be the D gene (5 bases each). V was pared by 6 bases and J by 5 bases, with 17 bases between. This CDR3 has 15 residues. Germline V gives CDR1 MDHEN, CDR2 SYDVKM. The CDR3 DNA is TGTGCCAGCAGCCTGGGGACCAGTGTGAACAATGAGCAGTTCTTC. Translation gives CASSLGTSVNNEQFF.

This clonotype was counted a few times. This chain joins TRBV5-1 and TRBJ2-1; 9 bases are shared with TRBD2. The trim removed 0 bases at V and 3 bases at J, leaving 4 bases unmatched. The germline gives CDR1 SGHRS, CDR2 YFSETQ. The CDR3 is 16 residues long. As DNA, the CDR3 is TGCGCCAGCAGCTTGGATGGCGGGGGGGTCTACAATGAGCAGTTCTTC. Its translation: CASSLDGGGVYNEQFF.

This clonotype has only a few counts. The V and J genes are TRBV7-9 and TRBJ2-7; possible D gene TRBD1, 6 bases. V lost 5 bases and J lost 4, with 12 bases in between. Germline loops: CDR1 SEHNR, CDR2 FQNEAQ (reference sequence). CDR3 length: 13 amino acids. The CDR3 is CASSDTGSYEQYV. The CDR3 DNA reads as TGTGCCAGCAGCGATACAGGGTCATACGAGCAGTACGTC.

The chain has TRBV6-5 and TRBJ1-2; D remains ambiguous. CDR3 size: 15 residues. Germline V lookup: CDR1 MNHEY, CDR2 SVGAGI. Trimming stripped 0 bases from V and 3 bases from J, with 11 bases between. The CDR3 DNA follows: TGTGCCAGCAGTTACTCGAAATTACGGGACTATGGCTACACCTTC. Its protein product is CASSYSKLRDYGYTF.

The chain employs TRBV9 and TRBJ2-5; 7 nucleotides line up with TRBD2. After removal of 0 bases from V and 3 bases from J, the junction contained 5 bases not matched to a gene. Per the germline V gene, CDR1 is SGDLS and CDR2 is YYNGEE. This CDR3 is 15 amino acids long. The CDR3 sequence: CASSVDSGAEETQYF. CDR3 bases: TGTGCCAGCAGCGTAGACAGCGGGGCGGAAGAGACCCAGTACTTC.

This clonotype was seen many times. V usage is TRBV28 and J usage is TRBJ2-7; D might be TRBD1 or TRBD2, each matching 6 bases. CDR3 length: 15 residues. The V end lost 5 bases, the J end lost 3 bases, and 17 bases lay between the germline ends. Germline CDR1 is MDHEN and CDR2 is SYDVKM. The CDR3 spells CASSVRGGRYYEQYF. The CDR3 nucleotides read TGTGCCAGCAGTGTCAGAGGGGGGAGATACTACGAGCAGTACTTC.

This clonotype occurred many times. The chain couples TRBV27 to TRBJ2-3; D may be TRBD1 (6 bases). The V gene's germline CDR1 is MNHEY and CDR2 SMNVEV (reference sequence). CDR3 length: 15 residues. V was shortened by 2 bases and J by 3 bases, with 12 bases between the two germline ends. This CDR3 is CASSLQGSRTDTQYF. Here the CDR3 DNA reads TGTGCCAGCAGTTTACAGGGGAGTAGGACAGATACGCAGTATTTT.

This clonotype was picked up many times. This chain uses TRBV7-3 with TRBJ2-2; no definite D call. Trimming stripped 5 bases from V and 5 bases from J, with 9 bases between. CDR1 and CDR2 (germline): SGHTA, FQGTGA. The CDR3 has 13 residues. CDR3 region: CASSLQETGELFF. In DNA, the CDR3 is TGTGCCAGCAGCCTGCAGGAGACCGGGGAGCTGTTTTTT.